The 3 T cell receptor beta chains below were found in one sample sequenced in a study of cytomegalovirus exposure and HLA in healthy donors. The PCR made use of 60 Vbeta and 13 Jbeta primers. The assay was immunoSEQ multiplex PCR, and TCRdb's table has in-frame clones only and misses some. The table lists 100,000 to 150,000 clones, about 79% of them singletons, with just under 3% in the top ten. Sequenced input: PBMCs. These receptors were obtained from a woman in her late teens or twenties in good health and CMV-seropositive.

This clone appeared a single time. This chain links TRBV2 with TRBJ2-5; 11 nucleotides agree with TRBD2. The V gene end was trimmed by 6 bases and the J gene end by 1 base; junction bases not matched to a gene: 7. Germline CDR1 reads SNHLY; CDR2 reads FYNNEI. The CDR3 extends over 16 amino acids. This CDR3 reads CASRAPSGGTQETQYF. CDR3 bases: TGTGCCAGCAGGGCCCCTAGCGGGGGGACCCAAGAGACCCAGTACTTC.

J is TRBJ2-2 and V is TRBV14, with 7 bases lining up with TRBD2. The CDR3 sequence is 14 residues long. The junction had 4 bases not matched to a gene; V was cut back by 4 bases and J by 5 bases. Germline CDR1 SGHDN, CDR2 FVKESK. Here the CDR3 reads CASSLAGATGELFF. CDR3 coding DNA: TGTGCCAGCAGCCTAGCGGGTGCGACCGGGGAGCTGTTTTTT.

In this sample, this clone turned up a few times. The V call is TRBV25-1, the J call TRBJ1-6; D uncertain. Trimming left V 1 base short and J 8 bases short, with 6 bases between. The V gene's germline CDR1 is MGHDK and CDR2 SYGVNS. There are 13 residues in the CDR3. CDR3: CASSESNYSPLHF. CDR3 nucleotides: TGTGCCAGCAGTGAATCGAACTATTCACCCCTCCACTTT.